This TCR beta chain was captured by sequencing in a study of blood T cells in healthy people across ages. Study-wide results and caveats: Getting older went along with TCR beta diversity per million T cells dropping roughly linearly.

A J-beta primer mix and a sample-barcoded 5' primer were used in a second PCR of about 6 to 12 cycles. TCRdb passed the 5' RACE reads through MiXCR, listing each CDR3 protein once. The repertoire holds fewer than 700,000 distinct CDR3 sequences, with around half as singletons. The sample, approximately 10 milliliters of peripheral blood, was drawn from each donor. On this clonotype itself: Its antigen is unidentified.

This CDR3 has 16 residues. The germline V gene encodes CDR1 SGHAT and CDR2 FQNNGV. V was clipped by 4 bases and J by 6 bases, with 18 bases between them. The specimen was blood. The receptor comes from a man at least 80 years old in good health. The gene calls are TRBV11-2 and TRBJ1-4; maybe TRBD1 (5 bases). Here the CDR3 reads CASSSQGRRGDEKLFF. In DNA form, the CDR3 reads TGTGCCAGCAGCTCCCAGGGCAGGCGAGGGGATGAAAAACTGTTTTTT. Full variable domain (missing parts from reference TRBV11-2 and TRBJ1-4): EAGVAQSPRYKIIEKRQSVAFWCNPISGHATLYWYQQILGQGPKLLIQFQNNGVVDDSQLPKDRFSAERLKGVDSTLKIQPAKLEDSAVYLCASSSQGRRGDEKLFFGSGTQLSVL.